The clone carrying this TCR beta chain has just a few counts. The antigen is undetermined. The sample comes from a study of shared clonotypes between healthy human individuals. Study context: CD4 naive and CD4 memory each took three plates per donor, while CD8 naive took two and CD8 memory one. Regarding the study as a whole: Depth was large, yet rarefaction showed that sorted-subset sequencing was incomplete. All-four-donor shared clonotypes had higher generation probabilities than non-shared clonotypes did.

Data came from immunoSEQ multiplex PCR; TCRdb stores just in-frame clones and leaves some out. The sample yields some 1,600,000 clones, around 98% seen once. The CDR3 runs to 10 residues. V lost 9 bases and J lost 1, with 3 bases in between. Germline CDR1 MDHEN, CDR2 SYDVKM. CD45RA+ naive and CD45RA-negative memory subsets were separated from CD4+ cells. What was sequenced was naive CD4+ T cells sorted from blood. Subset defined: CD45RA+ positively selected. The TCR originated in a man under 40 in good health. This chain connects TRBV28 to TRBJ1-1, with D unclear. The CDR3 DNA follows: TGTGCCAGTTCGAACACTGAAGCTTTCTTT. Translated: CASSNTEAFF.